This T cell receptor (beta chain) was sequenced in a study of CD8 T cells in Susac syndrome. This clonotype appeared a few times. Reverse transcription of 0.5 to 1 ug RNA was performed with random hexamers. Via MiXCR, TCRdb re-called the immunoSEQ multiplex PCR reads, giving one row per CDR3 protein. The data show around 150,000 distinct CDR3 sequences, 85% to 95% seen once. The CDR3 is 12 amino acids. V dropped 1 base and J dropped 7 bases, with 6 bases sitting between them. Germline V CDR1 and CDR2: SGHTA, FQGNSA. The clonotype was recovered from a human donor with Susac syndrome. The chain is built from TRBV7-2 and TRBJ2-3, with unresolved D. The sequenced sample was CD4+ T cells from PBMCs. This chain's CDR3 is CASSLGGHTQYF. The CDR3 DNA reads TGTGCCAGCAGCTTAGGGGGTCATACGCAGTATTTT. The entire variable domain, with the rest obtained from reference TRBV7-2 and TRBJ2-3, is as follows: GAGVSQSPSNKVTEKGKDVELRCDPISGHTALYWYRQSLGQGLEFLIYFQGNSAPDKSGLPSDRFSAERTGGSVSTLTIQRTQQEDSAVYLCASSLGGHTQYFGPGTRLTVL.